This TCR beta chain was identified during a study of blood T cells in healthy people across ages. Study context: Capture via template switching afforded approximately one barcoded beta molecule per two T cells.

This CDR3 spans 13 amino acids. Germline V gene sequence: CDR1 LGHDT, CDR2 YNNKEL (reference sequence). Trimming removed 4 bases at V and 6 bases at J, with 12 bases between. As concerns this clonotype: Its target is not known.

Sample-barcoded 5' priming and a J-beta primer mix drove a second PCR of about 7 to 11 cycles. TCRdb recomputed calls from the 5' RACE reads with MiXCR, one row per CDR3 protein. The sample shows about 780,000 distinct CDR3 sequences, about half of them seen only once. Study observations and caveats: The authors considered diversity estimates from one million T cells to be underestimates.

The TCR was taken from a man of 80 years or more in good health. Sequenced: blood. The chain is built from TRBV3-1 and TRBJ1-2, with D possibly TRBD1 on 5 matching bases. CDR3 sequence reads: CASSPKSRDGYTF. Written as DNA, the CDR3 is TGTGCCAGCAGCCCAAAGTCCAGGGATGGCTACACCTTC.